The source of this T cell receptor (beta chain) is a study of regulatory T cells in long-lasting Graves disease. TCR beta libraries were built with iRepertoire HTBI primers and Arm-PCR of CDR3 regions. TCRdb analysed the multiplex PCR reads with MiXCR anew, one entry per CDR3 protein. The sample records fewer than 400,000 distinct CDR3 sequences, 15% to 20% being singletons. Time point reported: newly diagnosed GD, antithyroid drugs for less than 3 months. The TCR library used RNA extracted from PBMCs. This clonotype was recorded at least ten times. The length of the CDR3 is 14 residues. The germline V gene has CDR1 LGHDT and CDR2 YNNKEL (reference sequence). Trimming removed 8 bases from V and 0 bases from J, with 11 bases in between.

The sequence was collected from a female donor with Graves disease. The rearrangement joins TRBV3-1 to TRBJ2-1; no firm D call. The source material was peripheral blood mononuclear cells (PBMCs), sampled at new diagnosis, from a patient treated with antithyroid drugs. The CDR3, as DNA: TGTGCCAGCGCAAGGTTCAGCTCCTACAATGAGCAGTTCTTC. This sequence encodes CASARFSSYNEQFF.